The rows below give T cell receptor beta chains drawn from one sample of a study of Graves' ophthalmopathy and Graves' hyperthyroidism. TCRdb processed the multiplex PCR reads anew with MiXCR; each CDR3 protein has one entry. The profile shows almost 750,000 distinct CDR3 sequences, about 44% of them singletons. The specimen sequenced was peripheral blood. These receptors originate from an adult man with Graves' ophthalmopathy. Each CDR3 is given with its conserved first and last residue. A D gene is named only where the DNA matches it firmly. A clone size is listed for some rows: how often the clone was seen (once, few, many), or a class if it is expanded.

j_call	clone_size	v_call	d_call	cdr3_nt	cdr3_aa
TRBJ1-1	-	TRBV9	-	TGTGCCAGCAGCGTCTCCCAGGGGTCGGACACTGAAGCTTTCTTT	CASSVSQGSDTEAFF
TRBJ2-7	-	TRBV20-1	TRBD1	TGCAGTGCTAGCGACAGGGTATTCTCCTACGAGCAGTACTTC	CSASDRVFSYEQYF
TRBJ1-5	-	TRBV19	-	TGTGCCAGTAGTATAGAGCCGGGGCGGAATCAGCCCCAGCATTTT	CASSIEPGRNQPQHF
TRBJ1-5	many	TRBV15	-	TGTGCCACCAGCGGGGGGGGACCCCAGCATTTT	CATSGGGPQHF
TRBJ1-1	few	TRBV19	TRBD1	TGTGCCAGTAGTACCCGAGGACAGGGTTCTGAAGCTTTCTTT	CASSTRGQGSEAFF
TRBJ2-6	-	TRBV13	TRBD1	TGTGCCAGCAGCTTAGTACAGGGGACTGGGGCCAACGTCCTGACTTTC	CASSLVQGTGANVLTF
TRBJ2-5	many	TRBV2	-	TGTGCCAGCAGTGAAGTTGGGCTAGCGGAGACCCAGTACTTC	CASSEVGLAETQYF
TRBJ1-6	-	TRBV20-1	-	TGCAGTGCTAGCGTAAGGGGTTTGAATTCACCCCTCCACTTT	CSASVRGLNSPLHF
TRBJ2-7	-	TRBV7-9	-	TGTGCCAGCAGCTTAGGCAGGGGGGGTGGCGAGCAGTACTTC	CASSLGRGGGEQYF
TRBJ1-2	-	TRBV4-3	TRBD1	TGCGCCAGCAGCCAGGAGACAGGGGCCTATGGCTACACCTTC	CASSQETGAYGYTF
TRBJ2-5	many	TRBV19	-	TGTGCCAGTACCTTGACAGGGAGGCTGGAGGAGACCCAGTACTTC	CASTLTGRLEETQYF
TRBJ2-5	few	TRBV7-9	-	TGTGCCAGCAGCCAAGCCCCAAAGGAGACCCAGTACTTC	CASSQAPKETQYF
TRBJ2-5	few	TRBV7-8	-	TGTGCCAGCAGCTTATCGGGGGTTGGCGAGACCCAGTACTTC	CASSLSGVGETQYF
TRBJ1-3	few	TRBV9	-	TGTGCCAGCAGCGTAGGGAGGGGTCGAGGAAACACCATATATTTT	CASSVGRGRGNTIYF
TRBJ1-4	many	TRBV29-1	-	TGCAGCGTTATCGGGGCAGGCACAACTAATGAAAAACTGTTTTTT	CSVIGAGTTNEKLFF
TRBJ1-6	few	TRBV20-1	-	TGCAGTGCTAGACGGGGGGTTGATTCACCCCTCCACTTT	CSARRGVDSPLHF
TRBJ1-3	many	TRBV10-3	TRBD1	TGTGCCATTTCCGACAGGGGAGGAAACACCATATATTTT	CAISDRGGNTIYF
TRBJ1-2	many	TRBV29-1	-	TGCAGCGTCCCCCATGTGGGAGGCTACACCTTC	CSVPHVGGYTF
TRBJ2-3	-	TRBV7-2	-	TGTGCCAGCAGCTCCGGGACTTTGAGCACAGATACGCAGTATTTT	CASSSGTLSTDTQYF
TRBJ1-5	many	TRBV2	-	TGTGCCAGCAGTCATCCGACAGATTATAGCAATCAGCCCCAGCATTTT	CASSHPTDYSNQPQHF
TRBJ2-2	-	TRBV29-1	-	TGCAGCTTCAGGGAGGTGAACACCGGGGAGCTGTTTTTT	CSFREVNTGELFF
TRBJ1-1	-	TRBV20-1	-	TGCAGTGCCACAGCCGGGGTCAGGGTTCCTGAAGCTTTCTTT	CSATAGVRVPEAFF
TRBJ1-4	-	TRBV6-1	-	TGTGCCAGCAGCGCTCAGGGGACGAGGGATGAAAAACTGTTTTTT	CASSAQGTRDEKLFF
TRBJ2-5	-	TRBV7-9	-	TGTGCCAGCAGCCATCTAAGGGACACCCAAGAGACCCAGTACTTC	CASSHLRDTQETQYF
TRBJ1-2	-	TRBV30	-	TGTGCCTGGAGTGACGTGGAGGACTTCGGCTACACCTTC	CAWSDVEDFGYTF
TRBJ1-4	-	TRBV29-1	-	TGCAGCGTTGCGGCCGGGGTAGGGGAGGATGAAAAACTGTTTTTT	CSVAAGVGEDEKLFF
TRBJ2-6	few	TRBV7-9	TRBD2	TGCGCCAGCAGCCAAGATCCTAGCGGCGATTTCTCTGGGGCCAACGTCCTGACTTTC	CASSQDPSGDFSGANVLTF
TRBJ2-7	-	TRBV11-1	TRBD2	TGTGCCAGCAGCACGTACGGGACTAGCGGGGGACGTGAGCAGTACTTC	CASSTYGTSGGREQYF
TRBJ2-7	-	TRBV29-1	TRBD2	TGCAGCGTTGAACTAGCGGGAGGAGGGAGAGCCTACGAGCAGTACTTC	CSVELAGGGRAYEQYF
TRBJ2-2	few	TRBV11-2	-	TGTGCCAGCAGCCCCCCTGGGTTGGGGACCGGGGAGCTGTTTTTT	CASSPPGLGTGELFF
TRBJ1-2	many	TRBV29-1	-	TGCAGCGTTACAGGGCTTGGCTCCTATGGCTACACCTTC	CSVTGLGSYGYTF
TRBJ1-1	once	TRBV25-1	-	TGTGCCAGCAGTGGTTTGGGTCCCAGCACTGAAGCTTTCTTT	CASSGLGPSTEAFF
TRBJ1-3	many	TRBV20-1	-	TGCAGTACCAAACTCGGAAACACCATATATTTT	CSTKLGNTIYF
TRBJ1-1	many	TRBV20-1	-	TGCAGCGCGAAGACAGGGAACACTGAAGCTTTCTTT	CSAKTGNTEAFF
TRBJ1-6	many	TRBV7-9	TRBD1	TGTGCCAGCAGTCGAGGACAGGATAATTCACCCCTCCACTTT	CASSRGQDNSPLHF